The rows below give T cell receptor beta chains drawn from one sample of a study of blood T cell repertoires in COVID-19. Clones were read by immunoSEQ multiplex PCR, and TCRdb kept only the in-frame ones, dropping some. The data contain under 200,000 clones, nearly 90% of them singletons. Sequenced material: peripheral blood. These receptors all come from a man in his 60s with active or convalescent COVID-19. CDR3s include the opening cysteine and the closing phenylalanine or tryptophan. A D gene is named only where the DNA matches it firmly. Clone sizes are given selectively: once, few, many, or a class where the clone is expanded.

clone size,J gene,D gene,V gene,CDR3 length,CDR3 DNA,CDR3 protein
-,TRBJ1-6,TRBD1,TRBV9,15,TGTGCCAGCAGCGTAGAGAACAGGGGAAATTCACCCCTCCACTTT,CASSVENRGNSPLHF
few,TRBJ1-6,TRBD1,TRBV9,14,TGTGCCAGCAGCGTAGGACAGGGTGATTCACCCCTCCACTTT,CASSVGQGDSPLHF
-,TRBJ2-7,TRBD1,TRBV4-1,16,TGCGCCAGCAGCCAAGACCCGACAGGGGGCTACTACGAGCAGTACTTC,CASSQDPTGGYYEQYF
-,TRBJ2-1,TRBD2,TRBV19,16,TGTGCCAGCTCAACGGTAGCGGGGGGCCACTACAATGAGCAGTTCTTC,CASSTVAGGHYNEQFF
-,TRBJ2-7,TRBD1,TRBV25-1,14,TGTGCCAGCAGCCCCGTGGGGACAGGGGTCGAGCAGTACTTC,CASSPVGTGVEQYF
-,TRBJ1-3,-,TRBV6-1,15,TGTGCCAGCAGTGAACAGGGAGGGATTGGAAACACCATATATTTT,CASSEQGGIGNTIYF
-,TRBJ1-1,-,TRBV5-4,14,TGTGCCAGCAGCTTGGGACAGCGGAACACTGAAGCTTTCTTT,CASSLGQRNTEAFF
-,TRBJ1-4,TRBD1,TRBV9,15,TGTGCCAGCAGCGTAGGGGCAGGGGGCAGTGAAAAACTGTTTTTT,CASSVGAGGSEKLFF
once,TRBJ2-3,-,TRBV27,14,TGTGCCAGCAAGGGGACTCCGGGAGCAGATACGCAGTATTTT,CASKGTPGADTQYF
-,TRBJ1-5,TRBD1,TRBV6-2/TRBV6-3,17,TGTGCCAGCAGTTACGTCCGGGACAGGGGGCGCTTTCAGCCCCAGCATTTT,CASSYVRDRGRFQPQHF
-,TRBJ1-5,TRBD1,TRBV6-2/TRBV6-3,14,TGTGCCAGCAGTTCTCAGGGGGCGAATCAGCCCCAGCATTTT,CASSSQGANQPQHF
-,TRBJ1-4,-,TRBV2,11,TGTGCCAGCACCGACAGCAATAAACTGTTTTTT,CASTDSNKLFF
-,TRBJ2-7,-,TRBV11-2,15,TGTGCCAGCAGCTTAGTGGGTCAGGGGTCCTACGAGCAGTACTTC,CASSLVGQGSYEQYF
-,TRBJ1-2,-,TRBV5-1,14,TGCGCCAGCAGCCCCTCGGGGGAAGACTATGGCTACACCTTC,CASSPSGEDYGYTF
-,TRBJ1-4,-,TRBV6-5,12,TGTGCCAGCAAAAAAGCTGATGAAAAACTGTTTTTT,CASKKADEKLFF
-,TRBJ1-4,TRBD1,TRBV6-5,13,TGTGCCAGCAGCCGGACAGGGAACGAAAAACTGTTTTTT,CASSRTGNEKLFF
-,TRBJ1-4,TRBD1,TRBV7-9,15,TGTGCCAGCAGCTCTCAGGGGGCGCGGTATGAAAAACTGTTTTTT,CASSSQGARYEKLFF
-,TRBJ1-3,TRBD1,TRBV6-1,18,TGTGCCAGCAGTGCTTGGGGACAGGCCAAAAGCTCTGGAAACACCATATATTTT,CASSAWGQAKSSGNTIYF
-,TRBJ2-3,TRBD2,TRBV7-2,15,TGTGCCAGCAGCTATAGCGGGGGGGCCATTGATACGCAGTATTTT,CASSYSGGAIDTQYF
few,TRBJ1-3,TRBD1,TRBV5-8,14,TGTGCCAGCAGCGCACAGGGGGCGGGAAACACCATATATTTT,CASSAQGAGNTIYF
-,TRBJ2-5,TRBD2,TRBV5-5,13,TGTGCCAGCAGCTCCCGACTAGCGGAGACCCAGTACTTC,CASSSRLAETQYF
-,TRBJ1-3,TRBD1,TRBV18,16,TGTGCCAGCTCACCCGCGACAGGGCCCGCTGGAAACACCATATATTTT,CASSPATGPAGNTIYF
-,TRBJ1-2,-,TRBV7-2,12,TGTGCCAGCAGCTTACTAAGTTATGGCTACACCTTC,CASSLLSYGYTF
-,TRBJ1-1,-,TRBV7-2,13,TGTGCCAGCAGCACATACCGGGACACCGAAGCTTTCTTT,CASSTYRDTEAFF
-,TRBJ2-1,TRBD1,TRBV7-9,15,TGTGCCAGCAGCTTGGGACAGTTGAGTGTGAGTGAGCAGTTCTTC,CASSLGQLSVSEQFF
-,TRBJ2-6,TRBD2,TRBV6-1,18,TGTGCCAGCAGTGAAGGGCTAGCGGGGGGGAAAGGGGCCAACGTCCTGACTTTC,CASSEGLAGGKGANVLTF
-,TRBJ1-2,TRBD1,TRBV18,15,TGTGCCAGCTCACCCGTCGGGACAGGGGACTATGGCTACACCTTC,CASSPVGTGDYGYTF
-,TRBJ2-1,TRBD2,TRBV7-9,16,TGTGCCAGCAGCTTTGGGAGCGGGGGGGCCCACAATGAGCAGTTCTTC,CASSFGSGGAHNEQFF
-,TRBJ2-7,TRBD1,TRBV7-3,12,TGTGCGTCCGGGACAGGGAATTCAGAGCAGTACTTC,CASGTGNSEQYF
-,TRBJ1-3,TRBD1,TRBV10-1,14,TGCGCCAGCAGTGGACAGGGCGTAGGTAACACCATATATTTT,CASSGQGVGNTIYF
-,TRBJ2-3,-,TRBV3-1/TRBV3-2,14,TGTGCCAGCAGCCAGATTAAGCTCACAGATACGCAGTATTTT,CASSQIKLTDTQYF
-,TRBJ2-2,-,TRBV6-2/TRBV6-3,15,TGTGCCAGCAGTTACCGGACACCGAACACCGGGGAGCTGTTTTTT,CASSYRTPNTGELFF
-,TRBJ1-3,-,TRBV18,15,TGTGCCAGCTCAAATACAGGGAAGTTGGGAAACACCATATATTTT,CASSNTGKLGNTIYF
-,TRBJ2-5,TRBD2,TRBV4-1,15,TGCGCCAGCAGCCTTGCTAGCGGGGGGGCGAAGACCCAGTACTTC,CASSLASGGAKTQYF
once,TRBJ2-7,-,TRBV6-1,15,TGTGCCAGCAGTGAAGAAGGGAAGGGGCCCTACGAGCAGTACTTC,CASSEEGKGPYEQYF
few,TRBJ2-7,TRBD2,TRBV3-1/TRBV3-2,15,TGTGCCAGCAGCCAATTTATTGGGACTAACGGCGAGCAGTACTTC,CASSQFIGTNGEQYF
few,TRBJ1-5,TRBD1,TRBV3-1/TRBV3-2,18,TGTGCCAGCAGCCAAGGTATTCGGGGACAGGGAGGAGGACAGCCCCAGCATTTT,CASSQGIRGQGGGQPQHF
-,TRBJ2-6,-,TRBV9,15,TGTGCCAGCAGTGAAACAGGTGCCGGGGCCAACGTCCTGACTTTC,CASSETGAGANVLTF
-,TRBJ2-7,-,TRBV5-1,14,TGCGCCAGCAGCGAACTGCCTAACTCCTACGAGCAGTACTTC,CASSELPNSYEQYF
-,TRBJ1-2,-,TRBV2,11,TGTGCCAGCAGTGACTCCCTCGGCTACACCTTC,CASSDSLGYTF
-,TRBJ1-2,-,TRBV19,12,TGTGCCAGTAGTATGGCGGCGCAGGGCTACACCTTC,CASSMAAQGYTF
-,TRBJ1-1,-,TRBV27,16,TGTGCCAGCAGTTTAAACAGGGTGGCGACGAACACTGAAGCTTTCTTT,CASSLNRVATNTEAFF
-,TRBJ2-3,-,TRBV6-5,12,TGTGCCAGCAGTTTAAACACAGATACGCAGTATTTT,CASSLNTDTQYF
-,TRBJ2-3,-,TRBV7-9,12,TGTGCCAGCAACCGGGGCACAGATACGCAGTATTTT,CASNRGTDTQYF